This TCR beta chain emerged from a study of CD8+ T cells in alopecia areata. The treatment was: oral pan-JAK inhibitor, 5-10 mg twice daily. Sequencing relied on a cDNA template that was reverse transcribed from extracted RNA. Measured with immunoSEQ multiplex PCR; TCRdb has only the in-frame clones, and not every one. The sample has about 160,000 clones; about 60% are singletons. CDR1 and CDR2 from the germline V gene are MNHEY and SMNVEV (reference sequence). V was pared by 0 bases and J by 1 base, with 2 bases of the junction left unmatched. This CDR3 spans 15 amino acids. The chain uses TRBV27 and TRBJ2-5; 7 nucleotides match TRBD1. The receptor's source is a human donor with alopecia areata. Source: CD4+ T cells sorted from blood, taken at week 24, from a patient treated with tofacitinib. The CDR3 DNA is TGTGCCAGCAGTTTATCGGGGACAGTCCAAGAGACCCAGTACTTC. Translated, it gives CASSLSGTVQETQYF.